This T cell receptor beta chain was identified in a study of early T cells in non-severe SARS-CoV-2 infection. Overall study context: Sequencing input comprised bulk RNA from unsorted whole blood; chain pairing was not available.

TCRdb re-called the 5' RACE reads with MiXCR, one entry per CDR3 protein. The sample consists of roughly 99,000 distinct CDR3 sequences, approximately 12% of them appearing once. General study results and limits: Using VDJdb, the matching emphasized anti-spike CD8 responses while missing private and CD4 specificities.

Many counts were recorded for this clonotype. Its antigen is currently unknown. Trimming at V came to 3 bases and at J to 2 bases, leaving 5 bases not matched to a gene. The CDR3 contains 15 residues. The germline gives CDR1 MNHEY, CDR2 SVGAGI. Specimen: whole blood, collected at baseline. The chain employs TRBV6-5 and TRBJ2-7; 9 bases map to TRBD2. This TCR derives from an adult who was a healthcare worker with PCR-confirmed SARS-CoV-2 infection or an uninfected control (not recorded which). The CDR3 nucleotides read TGTGCCAGCAGTTATCGCGGGAGGGGGCCCTACGAGCAGTACTTC. Its protein is CASSYRGRGPYEQYF.